The T cell receptor beta chain described here comes from a study of blood T cell repertoires in COVID-19. Original processing methods: The assay estimated nucleated cells by amplifying reference gene primers. Libraries were prepared by immunoSEQ multiplex PCR; TCRdb keeps only in-frame clonotypes and omits some of them. From that table come the V and J calls and clone size; the DNA was used to work out D and trimming. Of about 6,200 clones in the sample, 74% were seen once. The sequence was collected from a man in his fifties or sixties with acute or convalescent COVID-19. Specimen: peripheral blood.

CDR3 nucleotides: TGTGCCAGCAGCCATGGAACAGGGGGTAATGGGGCCTACAATGAGCAGTTCTTC. Protein product: CASSHGTGGNGAYNEQFF. The chain is built from TRBV7-2 and TRBJ2-1, with 8 bases that match TRBD1. V dropped 5 bases and J dropped 2; count of bases not matched to a gene: 14. The CDR3 is 18 residues long. Germline assignment: CDR1 SGHTA and CDR2 FQGNSA.